These 23 T cell receptor beta chains were all obtained from the same sample, sequenced in a study of regulatory T cells in long-lasting Graves disease. Indicated time point: newly diagnosed GD, antithyroid drugs for less than 3 months. Isolated PBMC RNA provided the starting material for the TCR library. The TCR beta library used iRepertoire HTBI primers with Arm-PCR amplification of CDR3. TCRdb independently ran MiXCR on the multiplex PCR reads; one entry per CDR3 protein. In the table there are 350,000 to 550,000 distinct CDR3 sequences, around 17% of which are singletons. This sample also appeared in a second study, on T cells in Graves' hyperthyroidism and ophthalmopathy.

Sequencing was performed on peripheral blood mononuclear cells (PBMCs), taken at new diagnosis, from a patient treated with antithyroid drugs. The receptors shown here come from a woman aged 18-35 years with Graves disease.

This clonotype was recorded many times. The gene calls are TRBV2 and TRBJ2-7; the match to TRBD2 covers 8 bases. CDR1 is SNHLY, CDR2 FYNNEI, per germline. This CDR3 is built from 16 residues. Unmatched junction bases numbered 9, after V lost 3 bases and J lost 2 bases. For the CDR3, the DNA is TGTGCCAGCAGTGACAGGGCGGGAGGATGGACCTACGAGCAGTACTTC. It encodes CASSDRAGGWTYEQYF.

This clonotype was seen many times. V usage is TRBV20-1 and J usage is TRBJ2-5, with TRBD2 matching over 12 bases. The CDR3 spans 14 residues. The V segment lost 5 bases and the J segment 6 bases; nucleotides outside the gene matches: 7. Per germline, CDR1 DFQATT and CDR2 SNEGSKA (reference sequence). CDR3 nucleotides: TGCAGTGCTTATCTAGCGGGAGGGCCCCAGACCCAGTACTTC. Its translation is CSAYLAGGPQTQYF.

The rearrangement uses TRBV11-2 and TRBJ2-3, with 10 bases that match TRBD2. Germline V gene data show CDR1 as SGHAT and CDR2 as FQNNGV. CDR3 size: 14 residues. V shed 5 bases, J shed 9 bases, and the junction held 8 bases outside the gene matches. This chain's CDR3 is CASSVGSSGRTQYF. CDR3 nucleotide sequence: TGTGCCAGCAGCGTTGGGTCTAGCGGGAGAACGCAGTATTTT.

V gene TRBV7-2 combines with J gene TRBJ2-2, with D possibly matching TRBD2 (5 bases). The V and J ends lost 2 bases and 2 bases respectively, with 12 bases between them. The CDR3 runs 16 residues. Germline V lookup: CDR1 SGHTA, CDR2 FQGNSA. CDR3 nucleotide sequence: TGTGCCAGCAGCTTAAATTCAGCGGTTAACACCGGGGAGCTGTTTTTT. It encodes CASSLNSAVNTGELFF.

Ten or more counts support this clonotype. This CDR3 reads CSASGQLAIDTQYF. DNA for the CDR3: TGCAGTGCTAGTGGTCAGTTAGCTATAGATACGCAGTATTTT. The rearrangement joins TRBV20-1 to TRBJ2-3; D uncertain. The CDR3 extends over 14 amino acids. V shed 3 bases and J shed 5 bases, with 15 bases lying between them. CDR1 is DFQATT and CDR2 is SNEGSKA in the germline V gene (reference sequence).

There are many counts of this clonotype. The V gene is TRBV2, the J gene TRBJ2-3; 9 nucleotides align to TRBD1. V was pared by 6 bases and J by 7 bases, with 17 bases of the junction left unmatched. Germline-derived CDR1 and CDR2 are SNHLY and FYNNEI. This CDR3 region has 17 residues. The CDR3 region has the DNA TGTGCCAGCAGCTCGAAGGCCCCGGGACAGGGAGCTCATACGCAGTATTTT. Its translation: CASSSKAPGQGAHTQYF.

In this sample, this clonotype turned up many times. J is TRBJ2-2 and V is TRBV11-2, with 8 nucleotides matching TRBD2. Germline trimming cut 3 bases from V and 6 bases from J; bases unmatched to any gene: 6. Germline V gene lookup returns CDR1 SGHAT and CDR2 FQNNGV. CDR3 length: 15 residues. CDR3: CASSFSGIGAGELFF. The CDR3 DNA is TGTGCCAGCAGCTTTAGCGGGATCGGCGCCGGGGAGCTGTTTTTT.

In its sample, this clonotype was seen many times. CDR3 sequence (DNA): TGCAGTGCCCCGGGCAGAAGTAACTATGGCTACACCTTC. Protein: CSAPGRSNYGYTF. This chain links TRBV20-1 with TRBJ1-2; D call uncertain. Trimming left V 6 bases short and J 1 base short, with 12 bases between. CDR1 DFQATT and CDR2 SNEGSKA come from the germline V gene (reference sequence). CDR3 length equals 13 residues.

At least ten counts were recorded for this clonotype. This sequence joins TRBV7-2 and TRBJ1-2, with 8 nucleotides matching TRBD1. The V gene's germline CDR1 is SGHTA and CDR2 FQGNSA. The CDR3 totals 16 residues. V shed 6 bases, J shed 4 bases, and the junction held 13 bases outside the gene matches. CDR3 coding DNA: TGTGCCAGCAGTCCAAGGGCAGGGGACAGGATCTATGGCTACACCTTC. The encoded protein is CASSPRAGDRIYGYTF.

V usage is TRBV20-1 and J usage is TRBJ2-1; TRBD2 matches 10 bases. The germline CDR1 and CDR2 sequences are DFQATT and SNEGSKA (reference sequence). J was trimmed by 2 bases and V by 1 base; bases with no gene match: 11. The CDR3 has 18 amino acids. CDR3 residues: CSARARGLTSGTYNEQFF. The CDR3 nucleotides are TGCAGTGCTAGAGCCCGCGGTTTAACTAGCGGGACCTACAATGAGCAGTTCTTC.

This clonotype has a handful of counts. The chain has TRBV5-1 and TRBJ2-7, with 12 positions matching TRBD1. Germline V gene sequence: CDR1 SGHRS, CDR2 YFSETQ. CDR3 length: 16 amino acids. V lost 2 bases, J lost 4 bases, and 7 bases stayed unmatched. The CDR3 is CASSFSGTGGGYEQYF. The CDR3 nucleotides are TGCGCCAGCAGCTTCTCCGGGACAGGGGGCGGATACGAGCAGTACTTC.

V is TRBV27 and J is TRBJ1-4; 8 positions match TRBD1. The CDR3 is 12 amino acids. V was pared by 6 bases and J by 10 bases, with 4 bases of the junction left unmatched. Germline V CDR1 and CDR2: MNHEY, SMNVEV (reference sequence). CDR3 in amino acids: CASSRQGLKLFF. Written as DNA, the CDR3 is TGTGCCAGCAGCCGACAGGGGCTAAAACTGTTTTTT.

There are many counts of this clonotype. The genes are TRBV28 and TRBJ2-7; D possibly corresponds to TRBD1 (5 bases). Per germline, CDR1 MDHEN and CDR2 SYDVKM. The ends were cut back, 4 bases at V and 0 bases at J, with 13 bases in the middle. The CDR3 spans 15 residues. The chain's CDR3 is CASSSTATNSYEQYF. CDR3 DNA sequence: TGTGCCAGCAGTTCGACAGCCACGAACTCCTACGAGCAGTACTTC.

For this clonotype: This may be a read error: a much more frequent sequence differs by one nucleotide. The rearrangement uses TRBV30 and TRBJ2-1, with 7 nucleotides matching TRBD1. CDR3 length equals 12 residues. The germline gives CDR1 GTSNPN, CDR2 SVGIG (reference sequence). The CDR3 coding sequence is TGTGCCTGTATGGACAGGTCCAATGAGCAGTCCTTC. Amino acids: CACMDRSNEQSF.

The chain recombines TRBV19 with TRBJ2-1; 7 nucleotides align to TRBD1. Germline CDR1 reads LNHDA; CDR2 reads SQIVND (reference sequence). Germline trimming cut 3 bases from V and 0 bases from J; bases unmatched to any gene: 2. This CDR3 spans 15 amino acids. The DNA of the CDR3 is TGTGCCAGTAGTATGGACAGGAGCTCCTACAATGAGCAGTTCTTC. As protein: CASSMDRSSYNEQFF.

This chain connects TRBV10-3 to TRBJ1-6; a possible D gene is TRBD1 (6 bases). Germline lookup yields CDR1 ENHRY and CDR2 SYGVKD. The CDR3 spans 16 residues. V was shortened by 2 bases and J by 7 bases, with 15 bases between the two germline ends. CDR3 sequence: CAISEKEDSKNSPLHF. The CDR3 coding sequence is TGTGCCATCAGTGAGAAAGAGGACAGCAAGAATTCACCCCTCCACTTT.

V usage is TRBV30 and J usage is TRBJ2-2, with TRBD2 identical over 8 bases. Trimming removed 2 bases from V and 6 bases from J; junction bases left unmatched: 8. The germline gives CDR1 GTSNPN, CDR2 SVGIG (reference sequence). The CDR3 is 15 residues long. The CDR3 bases are TGTGCCTGGAGTAACCCGGGACTAGTATCCGGGGAGCTGTTTTTT. It codes for CAWSNPGLVSGELFF.

This clonotype was recorded many times. The rearrangement links TRBV7-2 to TRBJ2-7; D is possibly TRBD2 (5 bases). Trimming took 7 bases from V and 3 from J, leaving 16 bases between them. The CDR3 runs to 14 residues. From germline, CDR1 is SGHTA and CDR2 FQGNSA. CDR3 sequence: CASTGGSDLYEQYF. The CDR3 DNA reads TGTGCCAGCACCGGCGGTAGCGACCTCTACGAGCAGTACTTC. Drawing the rest from reference TRBV7-2 and TRBJ2-7, the complete variable domain is GAGVSQSPSNKVTEKGKDVELRCDPISGHTALYWYRQSLGQGLEFLIYFQGNSAPDKSGLPSDRFSAERTGGSVSTLTIQRTQQEDSAVYLCASTGGSDLYEQYFGPGTRLTVT.

The table lists this clonotype with many counts. The chain has TRBV2 and TRBJ2-1; TRBD2 aligns across 13 bases. Germline CDR1 reads SNHLY; CDR2 reads FYNNEI. Germline trimming cut 5 bases from V and 7 bases from J; bases unmatched to any gene: 8. CDR3 length: 16 residues. The DNA for the CDR3 is TGTGCCAGCAGTCCTAGGACTAGCGGGAGTTCTAATGAGCAGTTCTTC. Translation: CASSPRTSGSSNEQFF.

This clonotype was seen only a few times. The rearrangement uses TRBV9 and TRBJ1-5; D remains ambiguous. V lost 4 bases and J lost 0, with 11 bases in between. The germline CDR1 and CDR2 sequences are SGDLS and YYNGEE. The CDR3 spans 15 residues. CDR3 residues: CASSYGPDSNQPQHF. CDR3 in DNA: TGTGCCAGCAGCTACGGACCCGATAGCAATCAGCCCCAGCATTTT.

This clonotype has a handful of counts. The V call is TRBV4-3, the J call TRBJ2-3, with 8 bases lining up with TRBD1. Losses at the gene ends were 4 bases for V and 4 bases for J; bases not matched to a gene: 4. The CDR3 has 14 residues. The germline gives CDR1 LGHNA, CDR2 YSLEER. CDR3 bases: TGCGCCAGCAGCCCAGGGGGCAATTCAGATACGCAGTATTTT. Amino acid sequence: CASSPGGNSDTQYF.

With respect to this clonotype: Possible read error: a much larger clone is one base away. The V and J genes are TRBV28 and TRBJ1-1; 9 nucleotides match TRBD1. The CDR3 has 13 residues. Germline-derived CDR1 and CDR2 are MDHEN and SYDVKM. The CDR3 loop reads CASQITGGTEALF. The CDR3 DNA follows: TGTGCCAGCCAAATTACAGGGGGCACTGAAGCTCTCTTT.

This clonotype occurred many times. The genes are TRBV6-1 and TRBJ2-5; 10 nucleotides line up with TRBD1. CDR1 is MNHNS and CDR2 is SASEGT in the germline V gene. This CDR3 is 17 amino acids long. With 2 bases clipped from V and 1 base from J, the junction kept 7 bases outside the gene matches. CDR3: CASSEIGWDRGQETQYF. The DNA of the CDR3 is TGTGCCAGCAGTGAAATAGGGTGGGACAGGGGCCAAGAGACCCAGTACTTC.